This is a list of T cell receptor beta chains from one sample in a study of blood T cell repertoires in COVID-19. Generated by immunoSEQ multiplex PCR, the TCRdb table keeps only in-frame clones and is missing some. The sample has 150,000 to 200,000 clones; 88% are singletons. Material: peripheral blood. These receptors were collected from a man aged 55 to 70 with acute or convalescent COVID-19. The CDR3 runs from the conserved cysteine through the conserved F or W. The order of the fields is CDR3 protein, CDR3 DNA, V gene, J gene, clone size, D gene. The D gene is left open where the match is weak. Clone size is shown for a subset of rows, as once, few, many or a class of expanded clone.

CASSYGREGYGYTF	TGTGCCAGCAGTTACGGCAGGGAAGGCTATGGCTACACCTTC	TRBV6-6	TRBJ1-2	NA	NA
CASSEHGNFGGGNTIYF	TGTGCCAGCAGTGAACACGGGAACTTTGGAGGAGGAAACACCATATATTTT	TRBV25-1	TRBJ1-3	NA	NA
CASSPRTGNYGYTF	TGTGCCAGCAGTCCTCGGACAGGGAACTATGGCTACACCTTC	TRBV6-5	TRBJ1-2	NA	TRBD1
CASSRQTGQSGNTIYF	TGTGCCAGCAGTCGACAGACAGGGCAGTCTGGAAACACCATATATTTT	TRBV9	TRBJ1-3	NA	TRBD1
CASKNNRDYGYTF	TGTGCCAGCAAAAATAACAGAGACTATGGCTACACCTTC	TRBV6-5	TRBJ1-2	NA	NA
CATSGKTSGRASTDTQYF	TGTGCCACCAGTGGGAAGACTAGCGGGAGGGCTAGCACAGATACGCAGTATTTT	TRBV24-1	TRBJ2-3	NA	TRBD2
CACRTQNTGELFF	TGTGCCTGTCGGACTCAGAACACCGGGGAGCTGTTTTTT	TRBV30	TRBJ2-2	NA	NA
CASSLGHNTGELFF	TGCGCCAGCAGCCTAGGACACAACACCGGGGAGCTGTTTTTT	TRBV5-1	TRBJ2-2	NA	NA
CASRGAGGKDEQFF	TGTGCCAGCAGAGGAGCGGGGGGTAAGGATGAGCAGTTCTTC	TRBV6-5	TRBJ2-1	NA	TRBD2
CASSESPGQANEKLFF	TGTGCCAGCAGTGAAAGTCCGGGACAAGCTAATGAAAAACTGTTTTTT	TRBV2	TRBJ1-4	NA	NA
CASSEQGLSNSPLHF	TGTGCCAGCAGCGAACAGGGGCTTAGTAATTCACCCCTCCACTTT	TRBV5-6	TRBJ1-6	NA	TRBD1
CASSSGLAGVNEQFF	TGTGCCAGCAGCTCGGGACTAGCGGGAGTTAATGAGCAGTTCTTC	TRBV11-3	TRBJ2-1	NA	TRBD2
CASSLGLAGENEQFF	TGTGCCAGCAGCTTGGGACTAGCGGGAGAGAATGAGCAGTTCTTC	TRBV11-1	TRBJ2-1	NA	TRBD2
CAWSVLRSLADTQYF	TGTGCCTGGAGTGTACTAAGGTCCTTGGCAGATACGCAGTATTTT	TRBV30	TRBJ2-3	NA	NA
CASSPQGVYEQYF	TGCGCCAGCAGCCCCCAGGGGGTCTACGAGCAGTACTTC	TRBV5-1	TRBJ2-7	NA	TRBD1
CASRYSGGYNEQFF	TGTGCCAGCAGGTATAGCGGGGGGTACAATGAGCAGTTCTTC	TRBV4-2	TRBJ2-1	NA	TRBD2
CASAYRVQFGNTIYF	TGTGCCAGCGCCTACAGGGTTCAGTTTGGAAACACCATATATTTT	TRBV19	TRBJ1-3	NA	NA
CATSGDWTGSSGANVLTF	TGTGCCACCAGCGGCGATTGGACAGGGAGCTCTGGGGCCAACGTCCTGACTTTC	TRBV15	TRBJ2-6	NA	TRBD1
CASSVGGQNSPLHF	TGTGCCAGCAGCGTAGGGGGACAGAATTCACCCCTCCACTTT	TRBV9	TRBJ1-6	NA	TRBD1
CAWTPGSGNTIYF	TGTGCCTGGACCCCAGGGTCTGGAAACACCATATATTTT	TRBV30	TRBJ1-3	NA	NA
CASSFQGSGTYEQYF	TGTGCCAGCAGTTTCCAGGGGTCGGGTACCTACGAGCAGTACTTC	TRBV27	TRBJ2-7	NA	NA
CASTSGRGIGDTGELFF	TGTGCCAGTACCTCCGGCAGGGGGATCGGGGACACCGGGGAGCTGTTTTTT	TRBV19	TRBJ2-2	NA	TRBD1
CAWRRNLNTEAFF	TGTGCCTGGAGGCGAAACCTGAACACTGAAGCTTTCTTT	TRBV30	TRBJ1-1	NA	NA
CASSFGLAGVSGELFF	TGTGCCAGCAGCTTCGGACTAGCGGGAGTATCCGGGGAGCTGTTTTTT	TRBV11-2	TRBJ2-2	NA	TRBD2
CASRSGSYSNQPQHF	TGTGCCAGCAGATCCGGGAGCTATAGCAATCAGCCCCAGCATTTT	TRBV27	TRBJ1-5	NA	NA
CASSVAGTGGEYEQYF	TGTGCCAGCAGCGTAGCTGGGACAGGGGGGGAGTACGAGCAGTACTTC	TRBV9	TRBJ2-7	NA	TRBD1
CASSPSRGTSGRGEQFF	TGTGCCAGCAGCCCTTCGAGGGGGACTAGCGGGAGGGGAGAGCAGTTCTTC	TRBV7-3	TRBJ2-1	NA	TRBD2
CAWRKGQGSPNTGELFF	TGTGCCTGGAGGAAGGGACAGGGGAGCCCGAACACCGGGGAGCTGTTTTTT	TRBV30	TRBJ2-2	NA	TRBD1
CASSLGTGGFEQYF	TGTGCCAGCAGCTTAGGGACAGGGGGTTTCGAGCAGTACTTC	TRBV11-3	TRBJ2-7	few	TRBD1
CASTDRLNTEAFF	TGTGCCAGTACGGACAGGTTGAACACTGAAGCTTTCTTT	TRBV19	TRBJ1-1	NA	TRBD1
CASSIVPRGSQPQHF	TGTGCCAGTAGTATAGTCCCCCGGGGGAGTCAGCCCCAGCATTTT	TRBV19	TRBJ1-5	NA	NA
CASSRSSNTGELFF	TGTGCCAGCAGTAGGAGCTCGAACACCGGGGAGCTGTTTTTT	TRBV6-4	TRBJ2-2	NA	NA
CASSPPGQTSYGYTF	TGTGCCAGCTCACCACCGGGACAGACATCATATGGCTACACCTTC	TRBV18	TRBJ1-2	NA	TRBD1
CATSGGTGRANYGYTF	TGTGCCACCAGTGGAGGGACAGGGAGAGCTAACTATGGCTACACCTTC	TRBV24-1	TRBJ1-2	NA	TRBD1
CATSPGSSGYTF	TGTGCCACCAGTCCAGGGTCGAGTGGCTACACCTTC	TRBV24-1	TRBJ1-2	NA	NA
CSVATTFSYNEQFF	TGCAGCGTCGCAACTACCTTCTCCTACAATGAGCAGTTCTTC	TRBV29-1	TRBJ2-1	NA	NA
CARPRGTAGGRDTDTQYF	TGTGCCAGACCCAGGGGGACCGCGGGGGGGCGCGACACAGATACGCAGTATTTT	TRBV21-1	TRBJ2-3	once	NA
CASSVQGALRTGELFF	TGTGCCAGCAGCGTTCAGGGGGCGTTGAGGACCGGGGAGCTGTTTTTT	TRBV9	TRBJ2-2	NA	TRBD1
CASSQDRGGFSGNTIYF	TGCGCCAGCAGCCAAGATAGGGGGGGTTTCTCTGGAAACACCATATATTTT	TRBV4-1	TRBJ1-3	NA	NA
CASGSAVDTQYF	TGTGCTAGTGGAAGCGCGGTAGATACGCAGTATTTT	TRBV12-5	TRBJ2-3	NA	NA
CASSRATAYAEDTQYF	TGTGCCAGCAGCAGGGCGACAGCCTACGCGGAGGATACGCAGTATTTT	TRBV7-2	TRBJ2-3	NA	NA
CAWSVQMNTEAFF	TGTGCCTGGAGTGTACAGATGAACACTGAAGCTTTCTTT	TRBV30	TRBJ1-1	NA	NA
CASSSTGLSSPLHF	TGTGCCAGCAGCTCGACAGGGTTGAGTTCACCCCTCCACTTT	TRBV11-2	TRBJ1-6	NA	TRBD1
CASSSGGAGSGYTF	TGCGCCAGCAGCTCAGGGGGCGCGGGGAGTGGCTACACCTTC	TRBV5-1	TRBJ1-2	NA	TRBD1
CASSPIPTGGEQYF	TGTGCCAGCTCACCCATTCCAACAGGGGGCGAGCAGTACTTC	TRBV18	TRBJ2-7	NA	TRBD1
CASSVSGITGELFF	TGCGCCAGCAGTGTATCGGGGATCACCGGGGAGCTGTTTTTT	TRBV10-2	TRBJ2-2	NA	NA
CATSDRAGVPEQFF	TGTGCCACCAGTGACAGAGCGGGAGTACCTGAGCAGTTCTTC	TRBV24-1	TRBJ2-1	NA	TRBD2
CASSVDRGDTIYF	TGTGCCAGTAGTGTTGACAGGGGAGACACCATATATTTT	TRBV19	TRBJ1-3	NA	TRBD1
CASSTWAGTSGSEYQETQYF	TGTGCCAGCAGCACATGGGCCGGGACTAGCGGGAGTGAGTACCAAGAGACCCAGTACTTC	TRBV6-6	TRBJ2-5	NA	TRBD2